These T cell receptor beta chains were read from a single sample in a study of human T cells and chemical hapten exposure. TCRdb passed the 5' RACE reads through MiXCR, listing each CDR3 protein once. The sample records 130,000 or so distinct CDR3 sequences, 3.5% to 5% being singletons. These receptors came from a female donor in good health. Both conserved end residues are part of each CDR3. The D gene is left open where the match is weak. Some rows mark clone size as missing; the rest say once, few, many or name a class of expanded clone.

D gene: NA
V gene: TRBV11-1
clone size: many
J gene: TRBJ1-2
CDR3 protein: CASSRDGGHMIYGYTF
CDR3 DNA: TGTGCCAGCAGCCGGGACGGAGGACACATGATTTATGGCTACACCTTC

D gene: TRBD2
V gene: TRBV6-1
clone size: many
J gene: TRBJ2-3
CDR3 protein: CASRRGTITGVADTQYF
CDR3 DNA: TGTGCCAGCAGGAGAGGGACTATCACGGGGGTGGCAGATACGCAGTATTTT

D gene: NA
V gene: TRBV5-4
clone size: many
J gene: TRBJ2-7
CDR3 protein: CASSLWGYEQYF
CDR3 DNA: TGTGCCAGCAGCTTGTGGGGGTACGAGCAGTACTTC

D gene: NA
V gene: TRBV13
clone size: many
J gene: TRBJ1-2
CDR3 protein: CASSLDLGSHYTF
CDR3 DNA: TGTGCCAGCAGCTTAGATTTGGGATCCCACTACACCTTC

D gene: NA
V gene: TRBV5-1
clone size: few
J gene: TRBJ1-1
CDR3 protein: CASSPQGGRMNTEAFF
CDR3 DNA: TGCGCCAGCAGCCCCCAGGGAGGACGTATGAACACTGAAGCTTTCTTT

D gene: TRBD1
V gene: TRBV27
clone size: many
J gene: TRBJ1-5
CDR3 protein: CASSLGSGQGINQPQHF
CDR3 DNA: TGTGCCAGCAGTTTAGGGTCGGGACAGGGGATAAATCAGCCCCAGCATTTT

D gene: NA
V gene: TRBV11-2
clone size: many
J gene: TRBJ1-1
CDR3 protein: CASSLDLVQGIEAFF
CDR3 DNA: TGTGCCAGCAGCTTAGACCTAGTCCAGGGGATTGAAGCTTTCTTT

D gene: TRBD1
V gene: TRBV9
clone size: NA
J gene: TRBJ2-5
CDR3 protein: CASSATGRETQYF
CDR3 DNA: TGTGCCAGCAGCGCGACAGGGCGGGAGACCCAGTACTTC

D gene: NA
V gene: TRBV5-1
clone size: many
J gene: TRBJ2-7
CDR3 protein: CASSLRVGPVGEQYF
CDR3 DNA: TGCGCCAGCAGCTTAAGGGTGGGGCCGGTCGGAGAGCAGTACTTC

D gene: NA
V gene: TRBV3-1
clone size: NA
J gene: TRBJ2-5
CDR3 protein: CASNLDRYDETQYF
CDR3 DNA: TGTGCCAGCAACCTAGACAGATACGATGAGACCCAGTACTTC

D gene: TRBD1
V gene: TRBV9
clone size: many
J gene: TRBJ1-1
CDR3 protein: CASSAEGTGDFHRNTEAFF
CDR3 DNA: TGTGCCAGCAGCGCGGAGGGGACAGGGGATTTCCATCGAAACACTGAAGCTTTCTTT

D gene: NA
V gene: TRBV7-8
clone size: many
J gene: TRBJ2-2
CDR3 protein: CASSLPGARSGELFF
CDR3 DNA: TGTGCCAGCAGCCTCCCGGGGGCTCGATCCGGGGAGCTGTTTTTT

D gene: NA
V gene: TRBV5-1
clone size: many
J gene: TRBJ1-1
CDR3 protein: CASSPPRGGNTEAFF
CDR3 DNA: TGCGCCAGCAGCCCACCGCGGGGGGGGAACACTGAAGCTTTCTTT

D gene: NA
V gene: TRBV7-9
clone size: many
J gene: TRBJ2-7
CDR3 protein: CASSPPRQGKNEQYF
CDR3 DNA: TGTGCCAGCAGCCCCCCGCGCCAGGGTAAGAACGAGCAGTACTTC

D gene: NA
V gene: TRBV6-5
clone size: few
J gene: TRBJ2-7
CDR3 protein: CASSYLAGATEQYF
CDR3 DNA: TGTGCCAGCAGTTATTTGGCAGGCGCCACCGAGCAGTACTTC

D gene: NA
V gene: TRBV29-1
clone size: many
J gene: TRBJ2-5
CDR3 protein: CSVGYTQETQYF
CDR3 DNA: TGCAGCGTTGGGTACACTCAAGAGACCCAGTACTTC

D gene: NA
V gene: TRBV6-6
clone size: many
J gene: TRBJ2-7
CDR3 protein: CASSYSRQSYEQYF
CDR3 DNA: TGTGCCAGCAGTTACTCGAGGCAATCCTACGAGCAGTACTTC

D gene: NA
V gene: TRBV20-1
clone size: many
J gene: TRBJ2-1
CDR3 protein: CSSSGTSSYNEQFF
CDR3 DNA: TGCAGTTCGTCCGGGACAAGCTCCTACAATGAGCAGTTCTTC

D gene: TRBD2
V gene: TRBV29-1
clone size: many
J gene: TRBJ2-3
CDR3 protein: CSVRTSAGTDTQYF
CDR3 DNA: TGCAGCGTGAGGACTAGCGCGGGGACAGATACGCAGTATTTT

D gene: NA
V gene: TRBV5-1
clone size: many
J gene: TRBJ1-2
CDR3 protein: CASSLSPSNYGYTF
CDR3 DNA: TGCGCCAGCAGCTTAAGCCCTTCTAACTATGGCTACACCTTC

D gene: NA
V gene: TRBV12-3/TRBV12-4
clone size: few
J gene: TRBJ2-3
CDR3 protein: CASSLWGPRTDTQYF
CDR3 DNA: TGTGCCAGCAGTTTATGGGGACCCCGCACAGATACGCAGTATTTT

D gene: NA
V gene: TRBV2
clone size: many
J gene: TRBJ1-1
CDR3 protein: CASGVGYTEAFF
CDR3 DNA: TGTGCCAGCGGGGTCGGGTACACTGAAGCTTTCTTT

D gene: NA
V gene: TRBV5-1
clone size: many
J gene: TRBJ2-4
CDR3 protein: CASSLESAINIQYF
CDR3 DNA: TGCGCCAGCAGCTTGGAGTCAGCCATAAACATTCAGTACTTC

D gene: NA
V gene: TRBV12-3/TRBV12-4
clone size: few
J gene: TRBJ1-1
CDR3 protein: CASSLMVNTEAFF
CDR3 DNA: TGTGCCAGCAGTTTGATGGTGAACACTGAAGCTTTCTTT

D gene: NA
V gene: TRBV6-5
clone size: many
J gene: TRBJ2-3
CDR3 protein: CASSSGIASTDTQYF
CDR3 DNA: TGTGCCAGCAGTTCCGGGATCGCAAGCACAGATACGCAGTATTTT

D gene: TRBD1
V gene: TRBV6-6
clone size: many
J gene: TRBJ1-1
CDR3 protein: CASSQPTGTGVTEAFF
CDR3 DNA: TGTGCCAGCAGTCAACCTACCGGGACAGGGGTCACTGAAGCTTTCTTT

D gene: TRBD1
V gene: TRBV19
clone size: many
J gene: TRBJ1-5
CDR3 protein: CASSNIGTGPNQPQHF
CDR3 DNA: TGTGCCAGTAGTAATATCGGGACAGGGCCAAATCAGCCCCAGCATTTT

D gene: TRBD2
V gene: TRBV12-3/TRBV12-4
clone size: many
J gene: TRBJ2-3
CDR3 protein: CASSSAAGGPKDTQYF
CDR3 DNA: TGTGCCAGCAGTTCCGCTGCGGGGGGGCCTAAAGATACGCAGTATTTT

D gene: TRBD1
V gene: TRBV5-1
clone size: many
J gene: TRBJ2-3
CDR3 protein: CASSMDRGTDTQYF
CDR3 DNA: TGCGCCAGCAGCATGGACAGGGGCACAGATACGCAGTATTTT

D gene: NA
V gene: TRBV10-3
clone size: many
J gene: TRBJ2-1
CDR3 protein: CAISDLRRDSYNEQFF
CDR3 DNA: TGTGCCATCAGTGATTTAAGGCGGGACTCCTACAATGAGCAGTTCTTC

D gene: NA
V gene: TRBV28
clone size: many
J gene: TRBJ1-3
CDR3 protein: CASSLLASAVSGNTIYF
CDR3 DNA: TGTGCCAGCAGTTTATTAGCTTCGGCAGTCTCTGGAAACACCATATATTTT

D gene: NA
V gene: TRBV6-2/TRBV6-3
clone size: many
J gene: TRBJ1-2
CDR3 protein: CASSYLLGDRLSYGYTF
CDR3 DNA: TGTGCCAGCAGTTACCTCTTGGGAGACAGGCTATCCTATGGCTACACCTTC

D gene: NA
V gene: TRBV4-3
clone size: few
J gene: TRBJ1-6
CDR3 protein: CASSQDLWGSLSYNSPLHF
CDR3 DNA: TGCGCCAGCAGCCAAGATCTTTGGGGCAGCCTCTCCTATAATTCACCCCTCCACTTT

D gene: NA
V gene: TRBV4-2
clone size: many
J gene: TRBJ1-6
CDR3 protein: CASSQTSYNSPLHF
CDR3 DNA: TGTGCCAGCAGCCAGACCTCCTATAATTCACCCCTCCACTTT

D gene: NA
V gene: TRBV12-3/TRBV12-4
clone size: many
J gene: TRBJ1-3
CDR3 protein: CASSFAGTGNTIYF
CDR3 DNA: TGTGCCAGCAGTTTTGCTGGGACTGGAAACACCATATATTTT

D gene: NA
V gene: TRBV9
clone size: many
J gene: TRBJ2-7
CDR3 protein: CASSPRGAGEQYF
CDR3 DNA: TGTGCCAGCAGCCCCCGGGGGGCCGGCGAGCAGTACTTC

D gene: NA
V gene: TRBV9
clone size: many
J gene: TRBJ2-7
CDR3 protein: CASSPDGNPYYEQYF
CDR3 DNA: TGTGCCAGCAGCCCTGACGGTAACCCTTACTACGAGCAGTACTTC

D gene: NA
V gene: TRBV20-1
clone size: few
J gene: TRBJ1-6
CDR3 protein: CSARAGNSPLHF
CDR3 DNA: TGCAGTGCTAGAGCGGGGAATTCACCCCTCCACTTT

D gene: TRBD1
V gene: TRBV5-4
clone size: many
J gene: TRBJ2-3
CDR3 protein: CASITGTGQDTQYF
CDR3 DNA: TGTGCCAGCATCACCGGGACAGGGCAAGATACGCAGTATTTT

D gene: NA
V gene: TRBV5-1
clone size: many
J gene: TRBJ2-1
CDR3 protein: CASSFGDPSNEQFF
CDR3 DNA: TGCGCCAGCAGCTTCGGGGACCCAAGCAATGAGCAGTTCTTC

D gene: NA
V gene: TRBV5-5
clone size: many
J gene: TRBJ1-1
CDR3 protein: CASSLVRGAEAFF
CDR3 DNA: TGTGCCAGCAGCTTGGTACGGGGCGCTGAAGCTTTCTTT

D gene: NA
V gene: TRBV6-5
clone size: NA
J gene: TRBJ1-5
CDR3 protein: CASTLSSPKRDPGIPQHF
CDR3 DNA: TGTGCCAGCACCCTTAGTAGCCCCAAAAGGGACCCGGGTATACCCCAGCATTTT

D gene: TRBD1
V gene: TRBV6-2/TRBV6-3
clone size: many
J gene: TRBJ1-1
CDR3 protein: CASSYSIWTGGEDTEAFF
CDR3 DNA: TGTGCCAGCAGTTACTCGATCTGGACAGGGGGCGAGGACACTGAAGCTTTCTTT

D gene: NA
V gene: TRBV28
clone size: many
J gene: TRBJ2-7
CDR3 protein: CASGVVGSYEQYF
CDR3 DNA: TGTGCCAGCGGGGTTGTTGGGTCCTACGAGCAGTACTTC

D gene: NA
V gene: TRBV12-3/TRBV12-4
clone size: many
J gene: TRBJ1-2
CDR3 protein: CASSPRTINYGYTF
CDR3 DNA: TGTGCCAGCAGTCCTCGGACGATCAACTATGGCTACACCTTC

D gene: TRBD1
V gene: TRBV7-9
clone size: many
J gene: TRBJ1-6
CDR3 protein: CASRTGQGSYNSPLHF
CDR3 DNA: TGTGCCAGCAGGACCGGACAGGGCTCCTATAATTCACCCCTCCACTTT

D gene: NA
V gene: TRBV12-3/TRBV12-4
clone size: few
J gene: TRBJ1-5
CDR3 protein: CASSRLRSQPQHF
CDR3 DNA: TGTGCCAGCAGTAGGCTCCGCTCTCAGCCCCAGCATTTT

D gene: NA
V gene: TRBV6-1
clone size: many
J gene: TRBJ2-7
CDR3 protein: CASKENTYEQYF
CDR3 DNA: TGTGCCAGCAAGGAGAACACCTACGAGCAGTACTTC

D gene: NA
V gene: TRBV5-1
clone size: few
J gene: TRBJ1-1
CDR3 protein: CASSLPPAPNTEAFF
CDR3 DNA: TGCGCCAGCAGCTTACCCCCCGCACCCAACACTGAAGCTTTCTTT

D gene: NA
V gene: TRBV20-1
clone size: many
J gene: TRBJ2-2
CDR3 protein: CSARDWPGELFF
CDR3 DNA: TGCAGTGCTAGAGATTGGCCCGGGGAGCTGTTTTTT

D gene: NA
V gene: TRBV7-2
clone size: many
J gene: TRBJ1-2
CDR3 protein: CASSLVQGTKGYGYTF
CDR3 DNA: TGTGCCAGCAGCTTAGTACAGGGAACGAAAGGATATGGCTACACCTTC

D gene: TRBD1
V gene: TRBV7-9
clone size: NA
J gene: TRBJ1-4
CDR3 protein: CASSQTPGQVNEKLFF
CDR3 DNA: TGTGCCAGCAGCCAAACCCCGGGACAGGTTAATGAAAAACTGTTTTTT

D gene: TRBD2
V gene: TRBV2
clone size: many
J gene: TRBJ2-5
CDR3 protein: CASIGTSPQYF
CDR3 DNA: TGTGCCAGCATTGGGACTAGCCCCCAGTACTTC

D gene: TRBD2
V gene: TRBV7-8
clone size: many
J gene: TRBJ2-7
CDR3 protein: CASSFPGLAVYEQYF
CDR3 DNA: TGTGCCAGCAGCTTCCCGGGACTAGCGGTTTACGAGCAGTACTTC

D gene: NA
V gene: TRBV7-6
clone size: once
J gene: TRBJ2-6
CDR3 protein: CASSILNSGLSGANVLTF
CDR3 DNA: TGTGCCAGCAGCATACTAAATAGCGGACTTTCTGGGGCCAACGTCCTGACTTTC

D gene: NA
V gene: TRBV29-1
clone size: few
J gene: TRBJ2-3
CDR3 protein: CSTRIFTDTQYF
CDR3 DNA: TGCAGCACTCGGATATTTACAGATACGCAGTATTTT

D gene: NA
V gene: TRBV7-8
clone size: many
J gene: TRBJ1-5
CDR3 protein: CASSHGTGTLIGDNQPQHF
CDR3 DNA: TGTGCCAGCAGCCATGGTACCGGGACACTAATAGGGGACAATCAGCCCCAGCATTTT

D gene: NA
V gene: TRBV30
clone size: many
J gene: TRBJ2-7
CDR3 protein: CAWSWTAPEQYF
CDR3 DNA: TGTGCCTGGAGTTGGACAGCACCCGAGCAGTACTTC

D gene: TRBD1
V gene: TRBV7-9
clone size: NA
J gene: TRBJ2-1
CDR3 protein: CASSLRPTGTGSENEQFF
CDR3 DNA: TGTGCCAGCAGCTTAAGGCCGACCGGGACAGGGAGTGAAAATGAGCAGTTCTTC

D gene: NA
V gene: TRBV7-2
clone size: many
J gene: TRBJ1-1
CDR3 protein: CASSLDPRGYRMNTEAFF
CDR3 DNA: TGTGCCAGCAGCTTGGATCCCAGGGGATATAGGATGAACACTGAAGCTTTCTTT